This TCR beta chain appears in the sequencing data of a study of T cells in Graves' hyperthyroidism and ophthalmopathy (dated by TCRdb to 2018 to 2020). General notes on the study: Peripheral blood samples were taken at the time of initial diagnosis, prior to any treatment. To identify distinguishing TCR V-J signatures, a discovery cohort of about 100 patients was used, comprising 40 to 45 with Graves' ophthalmopathy and 57 with stable Graves' hyperthyroidism. An independent validation cohort of about 20 hyperthyroidism patients and about 16 patients who later progressed to ophthalmopathy tested prospective prediction of ophthalmopathy. The roughly 94 discovery patients were randomly split 7:3 into training and test sets. In six Graves' hyperthyroidism patients, the study also compared T-cell repertoires from thyroid tissue with T-cell repertoires from blood. After sampling, hyperthyroidism patients received methimazole starting at 30 mg daily, and ophthalmopathy patients received high-dose intravenous methylprednisolone. TCR Vbeta CDR3 sequencing of approximately 140 peripheral blood samples (approximately 44 ophthalmopathy, over 70 hyperthyroidism and some 17 progressor patients) is reported in the paper. On the study overall, not on this receptor specifically: In cross-validation, a model built on a 13 V-J signature told ophthalmopathy apart from stable hyperthyroidism with less than 90% sensitivity and roughly 82% specificity, and in testing the same model reached 80%/75%. In validation, the model predicted progression to ophthalmopathy with 60% to 71% sensitivity and less than 75% specificity, a median of about 6.7 months before onset. Most expanded thyroid clonotypes (frequency above 0.001) were also detected in blood, a finding suggesting that blood repertoires may reflect thyroid immune responses. Sample size was not statistically predetermined, and investigators were not blinded to group allocation.

CDR1 MDHEN and CDR2 SYDVKM were looked up in the germline V gene. CDR3 length: 13 amino acids, cysteine to phenylalanine. Kept here is only the CDR3 DNA, which spans 39 bases and is read in frame from base 1. The V and J ends are trimmed by 6 bases and 3 bases, leaving 12 bases between them. Graves' hyperthyroidism was defined as stable when no progression to ophthalmopathy occurred over 18 months of follow-up. Hyperthyroidism patients were newly diagnosed, with disease duration under 2 months, and aged 18 to 65 years. Any patient with an uncontrolled infection, another autoimmune disease, pregnancy or lactation was excluded. Diagnoses were established on the basis of clinical symptoms, serum thyroxine and TRAb, thyroid ultrasound, and orbital computed tomography. PBMCs were separated from roughly 10 ml of fresh peripheral blood using Ficoll-Paque density gradient centrifugation. Trizol reagent was used to extract total RNA, and RNA quality was then checked on an Agilent 2100 Bioanalyzer.

This clonotype was observed at least ten times. This receptor's antigen is unknown. Nothing much larger sits one base from this clone, and base qualities are not available. TCR beta CDR3 regions were amplified from RNA transcripts. The first round of RT-PCR for the TCR CDR3 was performed with the HTBI primer set and the Qiagen OneStep RT-PCR kit. Libraries were constructed in a second round of multiplex PCR, after which size selection and purification were carried out. Libraries were sequenced paired-end with 100 bp reads on an Illumina HiSeq2000. Under the source paper's analysis protocol: SOAPnuke was used to process the raw data, throwing out any read that contained adapters or uncalled bases, had a mean Phred below 15, or lacked an exact constant-primer or identifier match. COPE v1.2.5 was used to merge the high-quality paired reads, and each unique nucleotide sequence was defined as a clonotype. MiTCR v1.1 was used to align the clonotypes against IMGT TRBV, TRBD and TRBJ reference segments. The analysis included only V-J combinations with a frequency above 0.0001, which together covered around 99% of the repertoires. A TCS score was defined as the ratio of F50 (clonal expansion) to E x V (chaos), with BLOSUM62-based TCRdist applied between CDR3 peptides within each V-J. Welch's t-statistics and random forest reduced around 510 V-J features to some 14, which were used in a naive Bayes classifier (R e1071). TCRdb applied fastp at Q25 and MiXCR to the public reads, then kept only in-frame beta chains. One record per CDR3 amino acid sequence lists the most common genes and DNA. It is TCRdb's table, rather than the study itself, that gives the V and J calls and clone size. The sample has 300,000 to 400,000 distinct CDR3 sequences on record, 20% to 25% of them singletons. 50% of the sample goes to the ten largest clones.

The clonotype originates from a woman aged 45-65 years with Graves' hyperthyroidism. The specimen sequenced was blood. This chain joins TRBV28 to TRBJ2-7, and possibly TRBD1, on 6 matching bases. DNA sequence: TGTGCCAGCAGAGGGACAAGCCTCTACGAGCAGTACTTC. It codes for CASRGTSLYEQYF.